This T cell receptor beta chain was obtained from a study of blood T cell repertoires in COVID-19. The germline gives CDR1 LGHDT, CDR2 YNNKEL (reference sequence). The junction had 7 bases not matched to a gene; V was cut back by 3 bases and J by 8 bases. The CDR3 is 14 amino acids. This table comes from immunoSEQ multiplex PCR, and its TCRdb copy is limited to in-frame clones, with some not included. The data show a few hundred thousand clones, with roughly 89% seen just once and about 3% held by the top ten. This clonotype originated in a woman aged 30 to 39 with active or convalescent COVID-19. The source material was peripheral blood. The chain carries TRBV3-1 (or the pseudogene TRBV3-2) and TRBJ1-2, with 9 positions matching TRBD1. This CDR3 reads CASSHGTGMYGYTF. In DNA, the CDR3 is TGTGCCAGCAGCCACGGGACAGGGATGTACGGCTACACCTTC.